This TCR beta chain was profiled in a study of early T cells in non-severe SARS-CoV-2 infection. Study-level background: It was bulk RNA from unsorted whole blood that was sequenced, and the chains were unpaired.

Unique molecular identifiers tagged individual cDNA molecules. From the 5' RACE reads, TCRdb called clonotypes with MiXCR, one entry per CDR3 protein. Of about 25,000 distinct CDR3 sequences listed, roughly 4.5% are singletons. Study findings and constraints: A preference for anti-spike CD8 responses marked VDJdb matching, which missed private and CD4 specificities.

This clonotype has a count of ten or more. No antigen is known for it. This clonotype was sampled from an adult who was a healthcare worker with PCR-confirmed SARS-CoV-2 infection or an uninfected control (not recorded which). Sequenced: whole blood.

For the CDR3, the DNA is TGTGCCAGCAGCCCCTCTCCTGGGGGGTGGGAGACCCAGTACTTC. The encoded protein is CASSPSPGGWETQYF. V is TRBV7-3 and J is TRBJ2-5, with D tentatively TRBD2 (6 bases). V lost 5 bases to trimming and J lost 5 bases, with 18 bases between them. Germline V gives CDR1 SGHTA, CDR2 FQGTGA. CDR3 length equals 15 residues.